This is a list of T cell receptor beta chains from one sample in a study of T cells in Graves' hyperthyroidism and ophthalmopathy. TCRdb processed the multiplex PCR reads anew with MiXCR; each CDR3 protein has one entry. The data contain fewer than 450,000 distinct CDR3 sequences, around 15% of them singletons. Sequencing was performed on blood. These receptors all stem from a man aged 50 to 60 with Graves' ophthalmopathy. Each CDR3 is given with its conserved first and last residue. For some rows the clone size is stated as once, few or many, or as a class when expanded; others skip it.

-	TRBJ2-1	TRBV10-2	CATKLAGGPSTGNEQFF
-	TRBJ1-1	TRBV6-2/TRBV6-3	CASARQGNTEAFF
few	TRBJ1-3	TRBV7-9	CASSPGVAAISGNTIYF
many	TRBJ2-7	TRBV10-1	CAKKTSPRIAYEQYF
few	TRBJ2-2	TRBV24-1	CATSDSPGGPKGTGELFF
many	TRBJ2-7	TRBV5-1	CASSLALREGLRSAEQYF
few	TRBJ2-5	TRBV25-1	CASSDIMVAGFVETQYF
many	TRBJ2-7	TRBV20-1	CSASPTSGGAYEQYF
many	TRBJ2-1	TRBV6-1	CASSEALLLRLNEQFF
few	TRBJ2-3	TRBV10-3	CAITPSIAALGDTQYF
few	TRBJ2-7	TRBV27	CASSLDGPGGYEQYF
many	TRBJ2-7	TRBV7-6	CASSSGQGTYEQYF
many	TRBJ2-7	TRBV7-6	CASSLPGLAGGYEQYF
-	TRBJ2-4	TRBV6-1	CASKGSNIQYF
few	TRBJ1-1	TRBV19	CASTPGQGNTEAFF
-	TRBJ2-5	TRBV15	CATSSETGTGVETQYF
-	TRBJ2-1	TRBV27	CASGRSYNEQFF
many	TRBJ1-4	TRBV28	CASSFWTNEKLFF
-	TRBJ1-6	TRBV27	CASTPGGVYNSPLHF
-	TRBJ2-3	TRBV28	CASSSNTGTSAFTDTQYF
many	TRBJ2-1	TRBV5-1	CASSLTTSGRAFNEQFF
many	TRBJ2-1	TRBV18	CASSPPRAGLSYNEQFF
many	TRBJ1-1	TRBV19	CASRKAGTGGMHDEAFF
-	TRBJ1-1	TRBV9	CASIGTGGTEAFF
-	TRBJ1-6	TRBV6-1	CASRPGQANSPLHF
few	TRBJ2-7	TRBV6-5	CASSGLEQYF
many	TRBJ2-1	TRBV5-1	CASATQGGEQFF
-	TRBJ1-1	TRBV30	CAWSRGGTEAFF
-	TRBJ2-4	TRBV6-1	CASSRDSGRRNIQYF
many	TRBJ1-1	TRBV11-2	CASSYRGMNTEAFF
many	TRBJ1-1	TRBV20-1	CSASRQERTEAFF
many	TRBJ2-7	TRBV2	CASSEIESGSNEQYF
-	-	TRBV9	CASSSDRYNEQYF
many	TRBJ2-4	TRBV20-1	CSARGVRGKNIQYF
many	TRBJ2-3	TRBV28	CASRLAEVTDTQYF
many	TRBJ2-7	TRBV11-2	CASSLVSGLYEQYF
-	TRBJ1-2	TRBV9	CASSVPKRPYGYTF